This T cell receptor beta chain was captured in a study of cytomegalovirus exposure and HLA in healthy donors. The PCR made use of 60 Vbeta and 13 Jbeta primers. Here immunoSEQ multiplex PCR was the method, and the copy in TCRdb shows in-frame clones only, minus some. The profile covers more than 15,000 clones, with about 74% appearing a single time and around 3.4% taken by the ten largest. In germline, CDR1 is SGHDN, CDR2 FVKESK. There are 14 residues in the CDR3. Trimming left V 2 bases short and J 8 bases short, with 15 bases between. The clonotype was recovered from a man aged 18-30 years in good health and CMV-seronegative. This chain uses TRBV14 with TRBJ1-2; D perhaps matches TRBD1 (6 bases). The sequenced sample was PBMCs. CDR3 in amino acids: CASSQYQGQRGYTF. CDR3 in DNA: TGTGCCAGCAGCCAATACCAGGGGCAGAGGGGCTACACCTTC.